The next 2 T cell receptor beta chains were all read from a single sample in a study of blood T cell repertoires in COVID-19. Assay: immunoSEQ multiplex PCR; the TCRdb copy retains only in-frame clones and omits some. The table includes about 52,000 clones, about 85% detected once. What was sequenced was peripheral blood. All receptors derive from a human donor in a cohort sampled during active COVID-19.

This clone was detected only once. This sequence joins TRBV19 and TRBJ2-7, with 9 positions matching TRBD1. CDR1 and CDR2 from the germline V gene are LNHDA and SQIVND (reference sequence). The CDR3 consists of 15 residues. Trimming removed 0 bases from V and 3 bases from J; junction bases left unmatched: 3. CDR3: CASSIERTGVYEQYF. The CDR3, as DNA: TGTGCCAGTAGTATAGAGCGGACAGGGGTCTACGAGCAGTACTTC.

Only a few counts were recorded for this clone. The chain couples TRBV29-1 to TRBJ1-6; D might be TRBD1 (5 bases). V lost 6 bases, J lost 3 bases, and 9 bases lay in between. This CDR3 has 13 residues. Germline V gene lookup returns CDR1 SQVTM and CDR2 ANQGSEA. CDR3 bases: TGCAGCGTCCGACAGAACTATAATTCACCCCTCCACTTT. Translating gives CSVRQNYNSPLHF.